What follows are 3 T cell receptor beta chains derived from one specimen sequenced in a study of CXCR4 blockade with PD-1 therapy in pancreatic cancer. Method: immunoSEQ multiplex PCR; TCRdb's copy keeps in-frame clones and lacks some. Altogether thousands of clones are present, approximately 48% being singletons, with the ten largest covering approximately 8%. Sample: tumor tissue. These receptors all come from a human donor with pancreatic ductal adenocarcinoma.

This clone has just a few counts. This chain uses TRBV6-8 with TRBJ2-5; TRBD2 aligns across 11 bases. The germline CDR1 and CDR2 sequences are MNHGY and SAAAGT. There are 14 residues in the CDR3. Germline trimming cut 8 bases from V and 7 bases from J; bases unmatched to any gene: 9. CDR3 DNA: TGTGCCAGCGAGGGACTAGCGGCATCCGGGACCCAGTACTTC. Its protein is CASEGLAASGTQYF.

This clone showed up just a few times. The chain links TRBV30 to TRBJ2-1; D is unresolved. Germline assignment: CDR1 GTSNPN and CDR2 SVGIG (reference sequence). Trimming cost V 1 base and J 2 bases, with 9 bases left between them. The CDR3 has 14 amino acids. CDR3 in amino acids: CAWSGGSTYNEQFF. In nucleotides, the CDR3 is TGTGCCTGGAGTGGCGGTTCCACCTACAATGAGCAGTTCTTC.

The chain uses TRBV28 and TRBJ2-7; D may be TRBD1 or TRBD2 (5 bases each). V was cut by 3 bases and J by 3 bases, with 12 bases left in between. The germline gives CDR1 MDHEN, CDR2 SYDVKM. The CDR3 runs 14 residues. The CDR3 DNA follows: TGTGCCAGCAGTTTTCCCGGGACGGGCTACGAGCAGTACTTC. Encoded protein: CASSFPGTGYEQYF.